A single sample is the source of the 13 T cell receptor beta chains below, sequenced in a study of blood T cell repertoires in COVID-19. Repertoires were generated with immunoSEQ multiplex PCR, while TCRdb's copy carries only in-frame clones and drops some. The sample yields about 91,000 clones, under 85% seen once. Input material: peripheral blood. These receptors all stem from a man aged 70-80 years with acute or convalescent COVID-19.

The chain combines TRBV5-6 with TRBJ2-1; 10 bases match TRBD1. From germline, CDR1 is SGHDT and CDR2 YYEEEE. The CDR3 consists of 14 residues. The ends lost 4 bases at V and 7 bases at J; junction bases unmatched: 5. CDR3 sequence reads: CASSNRQGANEQFF. The CDR3 DNA sequence: TGTGCCAGCAGCAACCGACAGGGGGCGAATGAGCAGTTCTTC.

The genes are TRBV10-3 and TRBJ2-7; 9 positions match TRBD2. CDR3 length equals 13 residues. The trim removed 8 bases at V and 4 bases at J, leaving 6 bases unmatched. Germline V gene sequence: CDR1 ENHRY, CDR2 SYGVKD. CDR3 DNA sequence: TGTGCCATCCAGCGGGAGGACCTTTACGAGCAGTACTTC. Its protein is CAIQREDLYEQYF.

The chain couples TRBV28 to TRBJ1-2, with 8 bases identical to TRBD1. The CDR3 has 16 residues. In germline, CDR1 is MDHEN, CDR2 SYDVKM. Trimming cost V 6 bases and J 2 bases; bases outside gene matches: 11. CDR3 DNA: TGTGCCAGCAGCCTAGGGGCAGGGGGCCTAAACTATGGCTACACCTTC. Translated: CASSLGAGGLNYGYTF.

The rearrangement uses TRBV3-1 (or the pseudogene TRBV3-2) and TRBJ1-6; TRBD1 might be the D (5 bases). This CDR3 region has 16 residues. V was pared by 1 base and J by 7 bases, with 14 bases between. Germline CDR1 and CDR2: LGHDT and YNNKEL (reference sequence). The chain's CDR3 is CASSQGGGVRNSPLHF. CDR3 coding DNA: TGTGCCAGCAGCCAAGGGGGAGGGGTACGCAATTCACCCCTCCACTTT.

The CDR3 is CASSTTTGVNTEAFF. DNA for the CDR3: TGCGCCAGCAGCACTACGACAGGGGTGAACACTGAAGCTTTCTTT. This chain links TRBV5-1 with TRBJ1-1; 8 bases are shared with TRBD1. The germline V gene has CDR1 SGHRS and CDR2 YFSETQ. With 4 bases clipped from V and 0 bases from J, the junction kept 5 bases outside the gene matches. The CDR3 is 15 residues long.

V and J are TRBV28 and TRBJ2-1; no clear D. The CDR3 runs to 14 residues. The ends were cut back, 7 bases at V and 8 bases at J, with 18 bases in the middle. CDR1 MDHEN and CDR2 SYDVKM come from the germline V gene. CDR3 amino acids: CASTPHSGSDEQFF. The CDR3 DNA reads TGTGCCAGCACCCCTCACTCCGGTAGTGATGAGCAGTTCTTC. Variable domain in full (rest from reference TRBV28 and TRBJ2-1): DVKVTQSSRYLVKRTGEKVFLECVQDMDHENMFWYRQDPGLGLRLIYFSYDVKMKEKGDIPEGYSVSREKKERFSLILESASTNQTSMYLCASTPHSGSDEQFFGPGTRLTVL.

V and J are TRBV12-3 or TRBV12-4 and TRBJ1-2; D may be TRBD1 (6 bases). Trimming took off 5 bases at V and 7 bases at J, with 14 bases between the two ends. The CDR3 loop spans 13 amino acids. This CDR3 reads CASSPDRFGGYTF. CDR3 DNA: TGTGCCAGCAGTCCTGACAGGTTTGGTGGCTACACCTTC.

The chain has TRBV18 and TRBJ2-2; 10 bases align to TRBD2. CDR1 and CDR2 from the germline V gene are KGHSH and LQKENI. The CDR3 has 17 residues. V shed 2 bases and J 6 bases; nucleotides not matched to a gene: 9. CDR3 protein: CASSPSSGRAWSGELFF. The CDR3 nucleotides read TGTGCCAGCTCACCATCCAGCGGGAGGGCCTGGTCCGGGGAGCTGTTTTTT.

This clone was detected a few times. The chain combines TRBV7-2 with TRBJ2-7; a weak D match, TRBD2 (6 bases). CDR1 is SGHTA and CDR2 is FQGNSA in the germline V gene. Trimming stripped 3 bases from V and 3 bases from J, with 15 bases between. This CDR3 contains 15 residues. In DNA form, the CDR3 reads TGTGCCAGCAGCTTTCGAACTAGCCCGAACTACGAGCAGTACTTC. This sequence encodes CASSFRTSPNYEQYF.

This clone has a handful of counts. V and J are TRBV7-3 and TRBJ2-1; 12 bases fit TRBD2. With V trimmed by 4 bases and J by 6 bases, 7 bases remained unmatched. Germline V gene lookup returns CDR1 SGHTA and CDR2 FQGTGA. This CDR3 has 16 residues. Here the CDR3 reads CASSSRPGLAGNEQFF. The CDR3 DNA reads TGTGCCAGCAGCTCTAGACCGGGACTAGCGGGCAATGAGCAGTTCTTC.

The rearrangement links TRBV6-5 to TRBJ2-3; no definite D call. CDR3 size: 13 residues. Germline CDR1 MNHEY, CDR2 SVGAGI. The germline V and J ends were trimmed by 6 bases and 1 base, with 8 bases remaining between them. The chain's CDR3 is CASSMRGTDTQYF. Written as DNA, the CDR3 is TGTGCCAGCAGCATGCGAGGCACAGATACGCAGTATTTT.

V is TRBV6-2 or TRBV6-3 and J is TRBJ1-5; D is perhaps TRBD1 (5 bases). Germline V lookup: CDR1 MNHEY, CDR2 SVGEGT. V was shortened by 6 bases and J by 3 bases, with 18 bases between the two germline ends. The CDR3 runs to 16 residues. CDR3 nucleotides: TGTGCCAGCAGCCCATTTAGGGGTCCCGACAATCAGCCCCAGCATTTT. Its translation is CASSPFRGPDNQPQHF.

This clone was seen many times. V gene TRBV4-2 combines with J gene TRBJ1-2, with no clear D. V shed 0 bases and J shed 3 bases, with 8 bases lying between them. The CDR3 is 14 amino acids. CDR1 LGHNA and CDR2 YNFKEQ come from the germline V gene. The CDR3 protein is CASSQDLGDYGYTF. The CDR3 nucleotides read TGTGCCAGCAGCCAAGATCTCGGGGACTATGGCTACACCTTC.